This T cell receptor (beta chain) was documented in a study of beta chain features in type 1 diabetes. Purity exceeded 98% in all sorted populations. Every bit of the isolated RNA underwent reverse transcription, so sequencing read expressed TCRB transcripts. The repertoire was sequenced with immunoSEQ multiplex PCR; TCRdb's copy has only in-frame clones and lacks some. The table has about 59,000 clones, approximately 62% seen once. Comment on this clone: Its antigen is not identified.

Points from the study as a whole: TCRB CDR3 length was moderately but significantly reduced in all four CD4+ subsets of Type 1 diabetes patients. For patients, the naive, central memory and Treg TCRB repertoires appeared more alike than for healthy donors. Cells with high TCR expression could be over-represented by cDNA sequencing.

Per germline, CDR1 SGHRS and CDR2 YFSETQ. V gave up 5 bases and J gave up 2 bases, with 11 bases separating them. There are 14 residues in the CDR3. Sequenced sample: Tregs from blood. This receptor was taken from a woman in her late teens or twenties in good health. V and J are TRBV5-1 and TRBJ2-1, with D perhaps matching TRBD2 (6 bases). CDR3 region: CASRMGGPYNEQFF. CDR3 in DNA: TGCGCCAGCAGGATGGGAGGACCCTACAATGAGCAGTTCTTC.